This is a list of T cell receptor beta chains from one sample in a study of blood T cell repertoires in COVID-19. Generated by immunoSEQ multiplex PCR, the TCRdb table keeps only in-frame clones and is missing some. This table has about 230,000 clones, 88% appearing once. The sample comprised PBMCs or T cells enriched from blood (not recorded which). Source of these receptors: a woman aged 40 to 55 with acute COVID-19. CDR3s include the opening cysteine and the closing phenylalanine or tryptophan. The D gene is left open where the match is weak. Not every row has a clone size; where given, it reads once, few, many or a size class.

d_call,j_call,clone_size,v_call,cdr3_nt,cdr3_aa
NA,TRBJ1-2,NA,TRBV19,TGTGCCAGTAGTTTTTCCTCTGGTGCCGGTACAGGAGCCAGGGGCTACACCTTC,CASSFSSGAGTGARGYTF
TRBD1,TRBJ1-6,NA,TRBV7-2,TGTGCCAGCAGCTACACTACAGGGGGCAGGTCCTATAATTCACCCCTCCACTTT,CASSYTTGGRSYNSPLHF
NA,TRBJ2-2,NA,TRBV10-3,TGTGCCACCGGGACACCGAACACCGGGGAGCTGTTTTTT,CATGTPNTGELFF
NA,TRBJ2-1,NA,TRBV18,TGTGCCAGCTCAGAGCTAGGTGTAGGCAATGAGCAGTTCTTC,CASSELGVGNEQFF
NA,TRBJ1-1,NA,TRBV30,TGTGCCTGGTTTACAGGTAAGAGAGGTACTGAAGCTTTCTTT,CAWFTGKRGTEAFF
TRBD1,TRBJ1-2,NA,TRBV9,TGTGCCAGCAGCCCGCGACAGGGAATGATTGACTACACCTTC,CASSPRQGMIDYTF
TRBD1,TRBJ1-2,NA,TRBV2,TGTGCCAGCAGTGAAGGTCAGGGGGCTTATGGCTACACCTTC,CASSEGQGAYGYTF
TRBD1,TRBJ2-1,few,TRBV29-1,TGCAGCGTGCTTAGGACAGGGGTTAATAATGAGCAGTTCTTC,CSVLRTGVNNEQFF
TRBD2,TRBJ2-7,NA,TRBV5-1,TGCGCCAGCAGTTCGGAATCGGGACTAGTACCCTACGAGCAGTACTTC,CASSSESGLVPYEQYF
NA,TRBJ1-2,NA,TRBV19,TGTGCCAGTAGTATCGCGACAGTTAACTATGGCTACACCTTC,CASSIATVNYGYTF
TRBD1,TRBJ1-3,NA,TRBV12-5,TGTGCTAGTGGTTTGGATGGACAGGGCTCTGGAAACACCATATATTTT,CASGLDGQGSGNTIYF
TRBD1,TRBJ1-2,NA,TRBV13,TGTGCCAGCAGTGACAGGGATCCCCGCTACACCTTC,CASSDRDPRYTF
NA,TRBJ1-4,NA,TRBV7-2,TGTGCCAGCAGCTTAGGTTTCGGGACATCAGAAAAACTGTTTTTT,CASSLGFGTSEKLFF
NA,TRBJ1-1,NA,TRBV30,TGTGCCTGGAGTCACATGGCTGAAGCTTTCTTT,CAWSHMAEAFF
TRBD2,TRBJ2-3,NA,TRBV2,TGTGCCAGCAGTGAAGCTAGCGGGGTGCATTATTTT,CASSEASGVHYF
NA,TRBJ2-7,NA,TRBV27,TGTGCCAGCAGTTTAAGAGGGACCAGGGGCGAGCAGTACTTC,CASSLRGTRGEQYF
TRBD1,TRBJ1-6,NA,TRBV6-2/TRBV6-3,TGTGCCAGCAGTTCAATACAGGGGGCGTATAATTCACCCCTCCACTTT,CASSSIQGAYNSPLHF
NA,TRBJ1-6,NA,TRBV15,TGTGCCACCAGCAGAGACAGGGTGGATTCACCCCTCCACTTT,CATSRDRVDSPLHF
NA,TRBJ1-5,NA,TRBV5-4,TGTGCCAGCAGCTTGTCAGGGGGCAATCAGCCCCAGCATTTT,CASSLSGGNQPQHF
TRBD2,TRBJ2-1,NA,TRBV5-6,TGTGCCAGCAGCCCACTAGCGGGAGGGTCGAATGAGCAGTTCTTC,CASSPLAGGSNEQFF
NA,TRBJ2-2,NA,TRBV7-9,TGTGCCAGCAGCTCAACGGAGACAGGCACCGGGGAGCTGTTTTTT,CASSSTETGTGELFF
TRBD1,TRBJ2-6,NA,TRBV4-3,TGCGCCAGCAGCCAACGACAGGGGGCTGGGGCCAACGTCCTGACTTTC,CASSQRQGAGANVLTF
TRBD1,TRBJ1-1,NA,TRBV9,TGTGCCAGCAGCTCACGACAGGGGGCAGGCACTGAAGCTTTCTTT,CASSSRQGAGTEAFF
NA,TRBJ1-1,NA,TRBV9,TGTGCCAGCAGCGATCGGGGGGCGATGGACACTGAAGCTTTCTTT,CASSDRGAMDTEAFF
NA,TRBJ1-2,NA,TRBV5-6,TGTGCCAGCAGCTTGGGGGCAGGGTATGGCTACACCTTC,CASSLGAGYGYTF
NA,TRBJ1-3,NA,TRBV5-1,TGCGCCAGCAGCTTGCGAGGAGCAGCGACGACCGGAAACACCATATATTTT,CASSLRGAATTGNTIYF
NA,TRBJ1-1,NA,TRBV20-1,TGCAGTGGAGAATTAAACACTGAAGCTTTCTTT,CSGELNTEAFF
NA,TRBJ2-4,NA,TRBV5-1,TGCGCCAGCAGCTCCTCCTCCGGCATTCAGTACTTC,CASSSSSGIQYF
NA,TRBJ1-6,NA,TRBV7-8,TGTGCCAGCAGCTTAGACGGGAGCAATAATTCACCCCTCCACTTT,CASSLDGSNNSPLHF
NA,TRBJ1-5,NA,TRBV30,TGTGCCTGGAGTTGGCGGGGTGTCGGGAATCAGCCCCAGCATTTT,CAWSWRGVGNQPQHF
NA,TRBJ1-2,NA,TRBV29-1,TGCAGCGTTTCCAGGGGAGGGGGCTATGGCTACACCTTC,CSVSRGGGYGYTF
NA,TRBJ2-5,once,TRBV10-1,TGCGCCAGCAGTGAGTTGGGACAAGAGGGGACCCAGTACTTC,CASSELGQEGTQYF
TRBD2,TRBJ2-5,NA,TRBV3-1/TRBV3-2,TGTGCCAGAAAAGTCACTAGCGGGATACAAGAGACCCAGTACTTC,CARKVTSGIQETQYF
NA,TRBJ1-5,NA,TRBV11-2,TGTGCCAGCAGCTTAGGCAGGGCGTATAGCAATCAGCCCCAGCATTTT,CASSLGRAYSNQPQHF
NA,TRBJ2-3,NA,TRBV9,TGTGCCAGCAGCGTTCGGTCGGGAATCCTCACAGATACGCAGTATTTT,CASSVRSGILTDTQYF
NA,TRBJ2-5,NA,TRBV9,TGTGCCAGCAGCGTAGCTCCTTTCGAGACCCAGTACTTC,CASSVAPFETQYF
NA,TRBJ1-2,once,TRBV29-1,TGCAGCACCCTAGTCCCCCCTGAGGACTATGGCTACACCTTC,CSTLVPPEDYGYTF
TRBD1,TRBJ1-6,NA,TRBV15,TGTGCCACCAGCAGAGGGGACAGGGATAATTCACCCCTCCACTTT,CATSRGDRDNSPLHF
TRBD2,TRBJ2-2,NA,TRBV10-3,TGTGCCAGCCGCGGGAGAGACACCGGGGAGCTGTTTTTT,CASRGRDTGELFF
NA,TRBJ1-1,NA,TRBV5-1,TGCGCCAGCAGCTTGGGCCAGGGAAGCCCTGAAGCTTTCTTT,CASSLGQGSPEAFF
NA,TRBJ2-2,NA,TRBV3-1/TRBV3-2,TGTGCCAGCAGCCATAAATCCGGGGAGCTGTTTTTT,CASSHKSGELFF
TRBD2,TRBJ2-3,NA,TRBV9,TGTGCCAGCAGCGGGGGACTAGCAACAGATACGCAGTATTTT,CASSGGLATDTQYF
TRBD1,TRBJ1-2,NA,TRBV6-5,TGTGCCAGCAGTTACGAAGGGACAGGGACCTATGGCTACACCTTC,CASSYEGTGTYGYTF
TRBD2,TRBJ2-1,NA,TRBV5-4,TGTGCCAGCGGTAGCGGGCATAATGGAAATGAGCAGTTCTTC,CASGSGHNGNEQFF
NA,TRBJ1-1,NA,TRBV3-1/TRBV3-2,TGTGCCAGCAGCCAAGGGTCAGGGGCTGAAGCTTTCTTT,CASSQGSGAEAFF
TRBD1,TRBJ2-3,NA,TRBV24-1,TGTGCCACCAGTGATTTGAGGGGGCCATATACGCAGTATTTT,CATSDLRGPYTQYF
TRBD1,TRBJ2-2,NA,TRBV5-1,TGCGCCAGCACCAGCTGGTCGGCAGGGGGCCTCAACACCGGGGAGCTGTTTTTT,CASTSWSAGGLNTGELFF
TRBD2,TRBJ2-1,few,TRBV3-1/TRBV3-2,TGTGCCAGCAGCTCGCGGGGGGGCGGTTCTCCTTACAATGAGCAGTTCTTC,CASSSRGGGSPYNEQFF
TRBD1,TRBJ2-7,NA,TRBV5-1,TGCGCCAGCAGCGATACAGGGGGCTCCTACGAGCAGTACTTC,CASSDTGGSYEQYF
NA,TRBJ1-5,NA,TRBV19,TGTGCCAGTAGCCTACGAGGGTCGAGGTTAAATCAGCCCCAGCATTTT,CASSLRGSRLNQPQHF
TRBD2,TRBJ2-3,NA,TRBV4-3,TGCGCCAGCAGCCAAGAGAGTCTGCAGCGGGACGACTTCTCTAGCACAGATACGCAGTATTTT,CASSQESLQRDDFSSTDTQYF
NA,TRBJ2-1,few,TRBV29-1,TGCAGCGTTCAACAGGTCTACAATGAGCAGTTCTTC,CSVQQVYNEQFF
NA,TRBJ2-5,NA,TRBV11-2,TGTGCCAGCAGCTTAAGGCAGGTCGAAGAGACCCAGTACTTC,CASSLRQVEETQYF
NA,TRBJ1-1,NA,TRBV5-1,TGCGCCAGCAGCCGCACCCCCAGGGATAACACTGAAGCTTTCTTT,CASSRTPRDNTEAFF
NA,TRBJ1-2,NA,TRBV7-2,TGTGCCAGCAGCCTCCAAGTGGGGACACAGAACTATGGCTACACCTTC,CASSLQVGTQNYGYTF
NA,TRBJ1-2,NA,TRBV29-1,TGCAGCGTTGGCCTGAACAGGGCTGGGTATGGCTACACCTTC,CSVGLNRAGYGYTF